This TCR beta chain was sequenced during a study of shared clonotypes between healthy human individuals. All donors qualified as healthy HIV-negative adults and had experienced no recent acute infections or vaccinations. V was pared by 8 bases and J by 6 bases, with 10 bases between. The CDR3 runs 11 residues. Germline assignment: CDR1 LNHDA and CDR2 SQIVND (reference sequence). Here immunoSEQ multiplex PCR was the method, and the copy in TCRdb shows in-frame clones only, minus some. The sample carries 2,500,000 or so clones, roughly 93% recorded once. This receptor was obtained from a young man in good health. Some clones in this sample may be carry-over from other donors' samples. The sample comprised naive CD4+ T cells from PBMCs. The subset here: CD45RA+ positively selected. The V gene is TRBV19, the J gene TRBJ2-5, with D unresolved. Here the CDR3 reads CASDERKTQYF. For the CDR3, the DNA is TGTGCCAGTGACGAGAGAAAGACCCAGTACTTC.